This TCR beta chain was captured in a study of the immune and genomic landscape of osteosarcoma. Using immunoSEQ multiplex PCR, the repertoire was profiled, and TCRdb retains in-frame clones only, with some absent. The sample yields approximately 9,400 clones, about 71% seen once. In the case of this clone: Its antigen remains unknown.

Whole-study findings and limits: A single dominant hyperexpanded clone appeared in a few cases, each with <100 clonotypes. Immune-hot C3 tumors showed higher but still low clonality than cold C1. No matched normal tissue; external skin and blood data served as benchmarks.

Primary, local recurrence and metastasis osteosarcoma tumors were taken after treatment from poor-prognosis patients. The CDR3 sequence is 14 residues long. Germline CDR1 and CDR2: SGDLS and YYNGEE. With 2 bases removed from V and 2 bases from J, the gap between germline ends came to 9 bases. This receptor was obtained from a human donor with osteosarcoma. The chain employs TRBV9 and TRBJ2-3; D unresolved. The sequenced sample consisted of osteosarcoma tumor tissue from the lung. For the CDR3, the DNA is TGTGCCAGCAGCGTCGACGGCCTCACAGATACGCAGTATTTT. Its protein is CASSVDGLTDTQYF.